A single sample gave rise to the 21 T cell receptor beta chains below, sequenced in a study of response to subunit inactivated influenza vaccine. Each CDR3 protein is one row after TCRdb ran MiXCR on the RT-PCR reads. The repertoire has 650,000 to 800,000 distinct CDR3 sequences, approximately 18% of them found once; the top ten carry approximately 10%. The sequences come from PBMCs from blood, collected about 5 days after vaccination. The receptors come from a man aged 50 or older who received an inactivated influenza vaccine.

The chain is built from TRBV5-1 and TRBJ2-3; 11 nucleotides agree with TRBD2. CDR3 length: 17 residues. Germline V gene lookup returns CDR1 SGHRS and CDR2 YFSETQ. V lost 3 bases to trimming and J lost 5 bases; unmatched junction nucleotides: 11. CDR3 in DNA: TGCGCCAGCAGCTCACTCACTAGCGGGGGCGGGGGAGATACGCAGTATTTT. Amino acid sequence: CASSSLTSGGGGDTQYF.

This clonotype was seen ten or more times. This chain uses TRBV20-1 with TRBJ1-5, with 8 bases identical to TRBD1. In germline, CDR1 is DFQATT, CDR2 SNEGSKA (reference sequence). With 1 base clipped from V and 8 bases from J, the junction kept 13 bases outside the gene matches. The CDR3 spans 16 residues. CDR3 DNA sequence: TGCAGTGCTAGAGGGGGCGGGACAGGTAACAAAGAGCCCCAGCATTTT. Translating gives CSARGGGTGNKEPQHF.

The chain couples TRBV20-1 to TRBJ2-4; TRBD1 matches at 7 bases. The CDR3 has 11 residues. V shed 5 bases and J 15 bases; nucleotides not matched to a gene: 10. From germline, CDR1 is DFQATT and CDR2 SNEGSKA (reference sequence). The CDR3: CSAGDSASLYF. The CDR3, as DNA: TGCAGTGCTGGGGACAGCGCATCTCTGTACTTC.

This clonotype was recorded many times. CDR3 DNA: TGTGCCAGCAGCCAAGATTGGCAGGGCCCAGATACGCAGTATTTT. Amino acids: CASSQDWQGPDTQYF. The chain uses TRBV4-2 and TRBJ2-3, with D tentatively TRBD1 (5 bases). Trimming removed 0 bases at V and 4 bases at J, with 11 bases between. Germline CDR1 is LGHNA and CDR2 is YNFKEQ. This CDR3 contains 15 residues.

The gene calls are TRBV29-1 and TRBJ2-2; no clear D gene. The CDR3 has 12 residues. Germline values: CDR1 SQVTM, CDR2 ANQGSEA. Trimming stripped 4 bases from V and 4 bases from J, with 7 bases between. CDR3 sequence reads: CSVGPSTGELFF. CDR3 DNA sequence: TGCAGCGTTGGGCCGAGCACCGGGGAGCTGTTTTTT.

This clonotype was detected only once. The genes are TRBV5-1 and TRBJ2-7; D is perhaps TRBD1 (6 bases). V was clipped by 4 bases and J by 3 bases, with 23 bases between them. The CDR3 consists of 17 residues. Germline V CDR1 and CDR2: SGHRS, YFSETQ. The CDR3: CASSALTGTDKGYEQYF. The CDR3 region has the DNA TGCGCCAGCAGCGCCCTTACAGGGACGGATAAAGGCTACGAGCAGTACTTC.

This clonotype was detected a few times. The chain couples TRBV12-3 or TRBV12-4 to TRBJ2-2; 7 bases are a match to TRBD1. The CDR3 sequence is 15 residues long. After removal of 3 bases from V and 4 bases from J, the junction contained 5 bases not matched to a gene. In nucleotides, the CDR3 is TGTGCCAGCAGTTTGACAGGGAAACTCACCGGGGAGCTGTTTTTT. It encodes CASSLTGKLTGELFF.

The chain has TRBV20-1 and TRBJ2-5; no clear D gene. This CDR3 has 12 residues. CDR1 is DFQATT and CDR2 is SNEGSKA in the germline V gene (reference sequence). Trimming pared 6 bases from V and 5 bases from J, leaving 13 bases between. The CDR3 loop reads CSAPFIVETQYF. The CDR3 DNA is TGCAGTGCACCCTTTATCGTGGAGACCCAGTACTTC.

The chain couples TRBV5-6 to TRBJ2-1; D unresolved. Trimming removed 2 bases at V and 6 bases at J, with 9 bases between. This CDR3 is built from 13 residues. Looked up from germline, CDR1 is SGHDT and CDR2 is YYEEEE. As DNA, the CDR3 is TGTGCCAGCAGCTTTTCGAGCAGCAATGAGCAGTTCTTC. Its translation is CASSFSSSNEQFF.

This clonotype showed up just a few times. V usage is TRBV28 and J usage is TRBJ2-2; 14 bases line up with TRBD2. Germline CDR1 reads MDHEN; CDR2 reads SYDVKM. Germline trimming cut 4 bases from V and 7 bases from J; bases unmatched to any gene: 8. The CDR3 length is 17 residues. The CDR3 region has the DNA TGTGCCAGCAGTTATGGACTAGCGGGAGGACGGGACGGGGAGCTGTTTTTT. Translating gives CASSYGLAGGRDGELFF.

This clonotype was detected only a few times. V usage is TRBV5-1 and J usage is TRBJ2-3; D may be TRBD1 (6 bases). Trimming pared 2 bases from V and 2 bases from J, leaving 9 bases between. Per germline, CDR1 SGHRS and CDR2 YFSETQ. This CDR3 region has 14 residues. CDR3 residues: CASSLYRDTDTQYF. The DNA for the CDR3 is TGCGCCAGCAGCTTATACAGGGACACAGATACGCAGTATTTT.

This clonotype was counted at least ten times. The chain couples TRBV29-1 to TRBJ2-1; TRBD2 matches at 7 bases. In germline, CDR1 is SQVTM, CDR2 ANQGSEA. The CDR3 is 14 amino acids. J was trimmed by 6 bases and V by 8 bases; bases with no gene match: 13. This CDR3 is CSHTLERESNEQFF. As DNA, the CDR3 is TGCAGCCATACCCTTGAGCGGGAAAGCAATGAGCAGTTCTTC.

At least ten counts were recorded for this clonotype. V usage is TRBV5-1 and J usage is TRBJ2-4, with TRBD1 matching 9 bases. Per germline, CDR1 SGHRS and CDR2 YFSETQ. The CDR3 covers 15 residues. The trim removed 4 bases at V and 7 bases at J, leaving 9 bases unmatched. CDR3: CASSPRTGEQNIQYF. DNA of the CDR3: TGCGCCAGCAGCCCAAGGACAGGGGAGCAGAACATTCAGTACTTC.

This clonotype was detected many times. The chain links TRBV6-5 to TRBJ2-5; 9 nucleotides agree with TRBD1. This CDR3 contains 14 residues. Trimming at V came to 3 bases and at J to 4 bases, leaving 3 bases not matched to a gene. The germline V gene has CDR1 MNHEY and CDR2 SVGAGI. As DNA, the CDR3 is TGTGCCAGCAGTTATAGGGGACAGGGAGAGACCCAGTACTTC. Protein sequence: CASSYRGQGETQYF.

V usage is TRBV20-1 and J usage is TRBJ1-2; D perhaps matches TRBD1 (5 bases). The CDR3 runs to 14 residues. From germline, CDR1 is DFQATT and CDR2 SNEGSKA (reference sequence). The ends were cut back, 0 bases at V and 0 bases at J, with 8 bases in the middle. Here the CDR3 reads CSARDRESNYGYTF. CDR3 DNA sequence: TGCAGTGCTAGAGACAGGGAGTCTAACTATGGCTACACCTTC.

The rearrangement links TRBV14 to TRBJ2-4; no clear D. This CDR3 has 12 residues. Per germline, CDR1 SGHDN and CDR2 FVKESK. With 0 bases removed from V and 9 bases from J, the gap between germline ends came to 6 bases. The chain's CDR3 is CASSQDWGIQYF. The CDR3 nucleotides read TGTGCCAGCAGCCAAGATTGGGGCATTCAGTACTTC.

This clonotype was seen only a few times. The V gene is TRBV6-5, the J gene TRBJ2-7, with D hard to call. Germline assignment: CDR1 MNHEY and CDR2 SVGAGI. The CDR3 is 14 residues long. V dropped 4 bases and J dropped 5 bases, with 15 bases sitting between them. CDR3 sequence reads: CASSWAVKIHEQYF. As DNA, the CDR3 is TGTGCCAGCAGTTGGGCAGTGAAGATCCACGAGCAGTACTTC.

This sequence joins TRBV5-8 and TRBJ1-3; D is possibly TRBD1 (5 bases). This CDR3 has 16 amino acids. Trimming shortened V by 4 bases and J by 0 bases, and 14 bases separated the two germline ends. Germline V gene lookup returns CDR1 SGHTS and CDR2 YDEGEE. CDR3: CASSTSTVLSGNTIYF. CDR3 DNA: TGTGCCAGCAGCACATCGACAGTGCTCTCTGGAAACACCATATATTTT.

This clonotype was seen ten or more times. The V and J genes are TRBV20-1 and TRBJ2-3, with D perhaps given as TRBD1 or TRBD2 (6 bases each). From germline, CDR1 is DFQATT and CDR2 SNEGSKA (reference sequence). Trimming took off 5 bases at V and 0 bases at J, with 18 bases between the two ends. This CDR3 spans 16 amino acids. The CDR3 bases are TGCAGTGCTGCCCTCCTTAGGGGGACTAGCACAGATACGCAGTATTTT. Protein sequence: CSAALLRGTSTDTQYF.

This clonotype has a handful of counts. This chain links TRBV12-3 or TRBV12-4 with TRBJ1-6, with D hard to call. This CDR3 comprises 14 residues. Trimming left V 5 bases short and J 14 bases short, with 19 bases between. The CDR3 region has the DNA TGTGCCAGCAGTGCCGGACCTCTCGGGATGGCCCTCCACTTT. It is translated as CASSAGPLGMALHF.

V gene TRBV12-3 or TRBV12-4 combines with J gene TRBJ2-1; 13 bases are a match to TRBD2. V gave up 6 bases and J gave up 10 bases; unmatched junction bases: 6. The CDR3 length is 14 residues. CDR3 bases: TGTGCCAGCAGACTAGCGGGGGGGAGCGCGGAGCAGTTCTTC. Protein product: CASRLAGGSAEQFF.